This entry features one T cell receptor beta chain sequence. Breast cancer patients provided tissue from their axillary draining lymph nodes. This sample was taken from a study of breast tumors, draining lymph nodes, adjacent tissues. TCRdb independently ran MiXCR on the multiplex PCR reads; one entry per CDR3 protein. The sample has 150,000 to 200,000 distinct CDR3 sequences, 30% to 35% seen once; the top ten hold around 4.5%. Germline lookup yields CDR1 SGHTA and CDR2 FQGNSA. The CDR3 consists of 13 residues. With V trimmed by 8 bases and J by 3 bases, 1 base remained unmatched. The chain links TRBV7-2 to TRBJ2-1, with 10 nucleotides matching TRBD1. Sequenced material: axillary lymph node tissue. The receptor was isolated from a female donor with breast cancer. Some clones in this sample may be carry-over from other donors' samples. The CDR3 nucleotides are TGTGCCAGCGGGACAGGGGTCTACAATGAGCAGTTCTTC. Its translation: CASGTGVYNEQFF.